This T cell receptor beta chain stems from a study of T cell responses to AZD1222 COVID-19 vaccine. Sequencing was performed with immunoSEQ multiplex PCR; in TCRdb, only in-frame clones are kept and a portion is missing. The repertoire consists of roughly 180,000 clones, with roughly nine tenths occurring once and the leading ten covering over 1.5%. The CDR3 runs to 13 residues. The germline V and J ends were trimmed by 6 bases and 4 bases, with 12 bases remaining between them. CDR1 is MNHEY and CDR2 is SVGAGI in the germline V gene. The receptor comes from an adult who received the AZD1222 COVID-19 vaccine. The V call is TRBV6-5, the J call TRBJ1-1, with D possibly matching TRBD1 (5 bases). The specimen comprised peripheral blood, sampled 28 days after the second AZD1222 dose. CDR3 residues: CASSRVSGTEAFF. In DNA, the CDR3 is TGTGCCAGCAGCAGGGTCTCGGGCACTGAAGCTTTCTTT.